The 21 T cell receptor beta chains below come from one sample, sequenced in a study of T cells in Graves' hyperthyroidism and ophthalmopathy. Amplification yielded TCR beta CDR3 regions, with RNA transcripts as the source. A first-round RT-PCR of the TCR CDR3 used the HTBI primer set. TCRdb redid the calling of the multiplex PCR reads with MiXCR, one entry per CDR3 protein. Of approximately 590,000 distinct CDR3 sequences in the sample, approximately 14% are singletons; the top ten hold less than 9.5%. Sequenced sample: blood. Every receptor here comes from a woman in her twenties or thirties with Graves' hyperthyroidism.

This clonotype occurred many times. V and J are TRBV7-2 and TRBJ2-7; 8 positions match TRBD2. The ends lost 1 base at V and 3 bases at J; junction bases unmatched: 5. The CDR3 is 15 amino acids. Germline CDR1 and CDR2: SGHTA and FQGNSA. The CDR3 bases are TGTGCCAGCAGCTTAGATCTAGCGGGCCTCTACGAGCAGTACTTC. Amino acid sequence: CASSLDLAGLYEQYF.

This clonotype was picked up a small number of times. The rearrangement uses TRBV7-9 and TRBJ2-2, with 7 bases lining up with TRBD1. The germline CDR1 and CDR2 sequences are SEHNR and FQNEAQ (reference sequence). V shed 2 bases and J 6 bases; nucleotides not matched to a gene: 12. The CDR3 is 17 amino acids. CDR3 sequence (DNA): TGTGCCAGCAGCTTAAACACCGGGACAGAAAAAGCCGGGGAGCTGTTTTTT. It codes for CASSLNTGTEKAGELFF.

This clonotype was counted ten times or more. V usage is TRBV18 and J usage is TRBJ1-4; 7 bases are a match to TRBD1. Germline loops: CDR1 KGHSH, CDR2 LQKENI. The CDR3 spans 14 residues. After removal of 5 bases from V and 2 bases from J, the junction contained 2 bases not matched to a gene. This CDR3 is CASSSDRTNEKLFF. For the CDR3, the DNA is TGTGCCAGCTCATCGGACAGGACTAATGAAAAACTGTTTTTT.

This clonotype came up many times. The chain has TRBV11-2 and TRBJ2-1; D unresolved. Germline CDR1 and CDR2: SGHAT and FQNNGV. The CDR3 extends over 13 amino acids. Trimming removed 5 bases at V and 6 bases at J, with 11 bases between. The CDR3 is CASSPDSSNEQFF. The CDR3 bases are TGTGCCAGCAGCCCGGATAGCAGCAATGAGCAGTTCTTC.

In its sample, this clonotype was seen many times. The J gene is TRBJ2-1, the V gene TRBV5-1; 12 nucleotides align to TRBD2. Trimming took 0 bases from V and 10 from J; bases not matched to a gene: 5. Germline V gene data show CDR1 as SGHRS and CDR2 as YFSETQ. The CDR3 has 15 residues. CDR3 coding DNA: TGCGCCAGCAGCTTGGTGCTAGCGGGAGGGGCCGAGCAGTTCTTC. Protein: CASSLVLAGGAEQFF.

In this sample, this clonotype turned up a few times. V and J are TRBV7-2 and TRBJ2-4, with 8 bases aligning to TRBD2. Trimming cost V 3 bases and J 0 bases; bases outside gene matches: 4. Germline V lookup: CDR1 SGHTA, CDR2 FQGNSA. This CDR3 comprises 16 residues. Here the CDR3 DNA reads TGTGCCAGCAGCTTTTCTAGCGGGTTAGCCAAAAACATTCAGTACTTC. Its protein product is CASSFSSGLAKNIQYF.

There are many counts of this clonotype. The V and J genes are TRBV3-1 and TRBJ2-1; D gene uncertain. Germline V gene sequence: CDR1 LGHDT, CDR2 YNNKEL (reference sequence). The V and J ends lost 3 bases and 8 bases respectively, with 14 bases between them. The CDR3 covers 14 residues. The CDR3 spells CASSHRTHGYEQFF. CDR3 nucleotides: TGTGCCAGCAGCCACAGGACCCACGGGTATGAGCAGTTCTTC.

This clonotype was seen many times. The chain has TRBV18 and TRBJ2-1, with D uncertain. The germline V and J ends were trimmed by 0 bases and 5 bases, with 11 bases remaining between them. This CDR3 is built from 15 residues. Per germline, CDR1 KGHSH and CDR2 LQKENI. Here the CDR3 reads CASSPPLDLDNEQFF. The CDR3 DNA is TGTGCCAGCTCACCACCGCTGGACCTAGACAATGAGCAGTTCTTC.

The chain combines TRBV25-1 with TRBJ1-1; D possibly corresponds to TRBD1 (6 bases). Trimming took off 4 bases at V and 5 bases at J, with 11 bases between the two ends. The CDR3 loop spans 13 amino acids. Germline V gene sequence: CDR1 MGHDK, CDR2 SYGVNS. The CDR3 DNA reads as TGTGCCAGCAGTGGCGACAGGTGGACTGAAGCTTTCTTT. This codes for CASSGDRWTEAFF.

J is TRBJ2-7 and V is TRBV6-5; TRBD2 is a possible D gene (6 bases). CDR1 is MNHEY and CDR2 is SVGAGI in the germline V gene. This CDR3 has 13 amino acids. V lost 0 bases to trimming and J lost 7 bases, with 10 bases between them. The CDR3 nucleotides are TGTGCCAGCAGTTACTCGGGACGGGGGGAGCAGTACTTC. The encoded protein is CASSYSGRGEQYF.

At least ten counts were recorded for this clonotype. This chain joins TRBV6-2 or TRBV6-3 and TRBJ2-3; 8 bases map to TRBD1. Germline V gives CDR1 MNHEY, CDR2 SVGEGT. The trim removed 5 bases at V and 4 bases at J, leaving 2 bases unmatched. The CDR3 covers 13 residues. Here the CDR3 DNA reads TGTGCCAGCAGTGACAGGGGTCCAGATACGCAGTATTTT. This gives the protein CASSDRGPDTQYF.

The table lists this clonotype with many counts. The chain combines TRBV2 with TRBJ1-4; D is uncertain. Germline V gene sequence: CDR1 SNHLY, CDR2 FYNNEI. The CDR3 totals 11 residues. V was shortened by 6 bases and J by 8 bases, with 7 bases between the two germline ends. The CDR3, as DNA: TGTGCCAGCAGCCTTAAGGAAAAACTGTTTTTT. Translating it yields CASSLKEKLFF. Variable domain in full (rest from reference TRBV2 and TRBJ1-4): EPEVTQTPSHQVTQMGQEVILRCVPISNHLYFYWYRQILGQKVEFLVSFYNNEISEKSEIFDDQFSVERPDGSNFTLKIRSTKLEDSAMYFCASSLKEKLFFGSGTQLSVL.

The chain has TRBV18 and TRBJ2-7; perhaps TRBD1 as D (6 bases). Deletions cut 3 bases from V and 2 bases from J, with 17 bases between. The CDR3 is 16 amino acids. Germline lookup yields CDR1 KGHSH and CDR2 LQKENI. The DNA of the CDR3 is TGTGCCAGCTCACCCAGCACAGGGAGCCTTACCTACGAGCAGTACTTC. Encoded protein: CASSPSTGSLTYEQYF.

The chain carries TRBV19 and TRBJ1-1, with no clear D. The CDR3 runs 13 residues. Trimming removed 8 bases at V and 5 bases at J, with 15 bases between. Germline-derived CDR1 and CDR2 are LNHDA and SQIVND (reference sequence). CDR3 sequence: CASAPSPWTEAFF. In DNA, the CDR3 is TGTGCCAGTGCACCCAGTCCCTGGACTGAAGCTTTCTTT.

This clonotype was seen a handful of times. This sequence joins TRBV12-3 or TRBV12-4 and TRBJ2-1; TRBD2 matches at 9 bases. The CDR3 totals 17 residues. Losses at the gene ends were 3 bases for V and 8 bases for J; bases not matched to a gene: 14. The CDR3 DNA follows: TGTGCCAGCAGTTTTTCCGTTGGCGGGAGGGTTGGAGATGAGCAGTTCTTC. It yields the protein CASSFSVGGRVGDEQFF.

This clonotype has ten or more counts. DNA of the CDR3: TGTGCCAGCAGCTTCCCCACTAGCGGGAGCGGGCATGAGCAGTTCTTC. This translates into CASSFPTSGSGHEQFF. V gene TRBV7-9 combines with J gene TRBJ2-1, with 11 bases aligning to TRBD2. There are 16 residues in the CDR3. Trimming removed 3 bases from V and 8 bases from J; junction bases left unmatched: 9. Germline CDR1 reads SEHNR; CDR2 reads FQNEAQ (reference sequence).

This clonotype was counted at least ten times. The chain links TRBV30 to TRBJ2-2; a weak D match, TRBD1 (5 bases). The CDR3 is made up of 14 amino acids. Per germline, CDR1 GTSNPN and CDR2 SVGIG (reference sequence). Trimming stripped 3 bases from V and 4 bases from J, with 12 bases between. CDR3: CAWSQGWVTGELFF. The CDR3 DNA reads TGTGCCTGGAGCCAGGGTTGGGTCACCGGGGAGCTGTTTTTT.

V and J are TRBV9 and TRBJ2-2; 8 nucleotides agree with TRBD2. The trim removed 0 bases at V and 6 bases at J, leaving 10 bases unmatched. The CDR3 covers 17 residues. In germline, CDR1 is SGDLS, CDR2 YYNGEE. The CDR3 region has the DNA TGTGCCAGCAGCGTAGACGGGAGTAGCGGGACGGCCGGGGAGCTGTTTTTT. Translating it yields CASSVDGSSGTAGELFF. Looking up the rest from reference TRBV9 and TRBJ2-2 gives the full variable domain: DSGVTQTPKHLITATGQRVTLRCSPRSGDLSVYWYQQSLDQGLQFLIQYYNGEERAKGNILERFSAQQFPDLHSELNLSSLELGDSALYFCASSVDGSSGTAGELFFGEGSRLTVL.

The genes are TRBV6-1 and TRBJ2-7, with a weak D call TRBD1 (5 bases). CDR1 and CDR2 (germline): MNHNS, SASEGT. The CDR3 contains 15 residues. Trimming removed 11 bases from V and 4 bases from J, with 24 bases in between. The CDR3 loop reads CAAGRGSLKKYEQYF. As DNA, the CDR3 is TGTGCCGCCGGTAGGGGCTCCCTCAAGAAATACGAGCAGTACTTC.

This clonotype was observed at least ten times. V usage is TRBV7-2 and J usage is TRBJ2-4, with 9 nucleotides matching TRBD2. J gave up 0 bases and V 2 bases, and 8 bases lay outside the gene matches. This CDR3 spans 18 amino acids. CDR1 SGHTA and CDR2 FQGNSA come from the germline V gene. Here the CDR3 reads CASSLRAGGSIAKNIQYF. CDR3 DNA: TGTGCCAGCAGCTTAAGAGCGGGGGGCTCGATAGCCAAAAACATTCAGTACTTC. Complete variable domain (other parts from reference TRBV7-2 and TRBJ2-4): GAGVSQSPSNKVTEKGKDVELRCDPISGHTALYWYRQSLGQGLEFLIYFQGNSAPDKSGLPSDRFSAERTGGSVSTLTIQRTQQEDSAVYLCASSLRAGGSIAKNIQYFGAGTRLSVL.

This clonotype was seen repeatedly, ten times or more. This rearrangement joins TRBV20-1 to TRBJ2-1; TRBD2 matches at 11 bases. V shed 3 bases and J 5 bases; nucleotides not matched to a gene: 9. Germline V gene data show CDR1 as DFQATT and CDR2 as SNEGSKA (reference sequence). This CDR3 region has 16 residues. CDR3 coding DNA: TGCAGTGCTAGTAGTAGCGGGAGGGCCCGGGACAATGAGCAGTTCTTC. Its protein product is CSASSSGRARDNEQFF.